One sample yielded the 14 T cell receptor beta chains listed below, sequenced in a study of blood T cell repertoires in COVID-19. TCRdb's table, derived via immunoSEQ multiplex PCR, lists solely in-frame clones and lacks some. The sample holds over 95,000 clones, 79% seen once. Sequenced sample: peripheral blood. The receptors were sampled from a woman of 80 years or more with active or convalescent COVID-19.

The chain uses TRBV19 and TRBJ2-7; 9 bases align to TRBD1. V was pared by 2 bases and J by 4 bases, with 6 bases of the junction left unmatched. The germline V gene encodes CDR1 LNHDA and CDR2 SQIVND (reference sequence). The CDR3 has 15 amino acids. For the CDR3, the DNA is TGTGCCAGTAGTATACCGGGACAGGGAAAATACGAGCAGTACTTC. Encoded protein: CASSIPGQGKYEQYF.

This clone was seen a few times. V is TRBV27 and J is TRBJ1-2; 7 bases line up with TRBD1. Germline values: CDR1 MNHEY, CDR2 SMNVEV (reference sequence). With 5 bases clipped from V and 3 bases from J, the junction kept 3 bases outside the gene matches. The CDR3 contains 13 residues. The CDR3 protein is CASSPQGYYGYTF. In DNA, the CDR3 is TGTGCCAGCAGTCCACAGGGGTACTATGGCTACACCTTC.

CDR3 amino acids: CASRHRQGRDEKLFF. Written as DNA, the CDR3 is TGTGCCAGCAGACATAGACAGGGGAGAGACGAAAAACTGTTTTTT. V gene TRBV6-5 combines with J gene TRBJ1-4, with 8 nucleotides matching TRBD1. The germline CDR1 and CDR2 sequences are MNHEY and SVGAGI. V lost 6 bases, J lost 8 bases, and 11 bases stayed unmatched. The CDR3 runs 15 residues.

The chain uses TRBV11-3 and TRBJ2-1; a weak D match, TRBD2 (6 bases). Trimming left V 3 bases short and J 6 bases short, with 9 bases between. Germline CDR1 is SGHNT and CDR2 is YENEEA. The CDR3 consists of 13 residues. Here the CDR3 DNA reads TGTGCCAGCAGCTTGACTAGTAGCAATGAGCAGTTCTTC. Translating gives CASSLTSSNEQFF. The full variable domain, completed using reference TRBV11-3 and TRBJ2-1, is EAGVVQSPRYKIIEKKQPVAFWCNPISGHNTLYWYLQNLGQGPELLIRYENEEAVDDSQLPKDRFSAERLKGVDSTLKIQPAELGDSAVYLCASSLTSSNEQFFGPGTRLTVL.

This chain joins TRBV7-9 and TRBJ2-1; 7 bases are a match to TRBD1. Germline trimming cut 6 bases from V and 7 bases from J; bases unmatched to any gene: 3. CDR1 is SEHNR and CDR2 is FQNEAQ in the germline V gene (reference sequence). The CDR3 has 12 amino acids. The CDR3 loop is CASRLTGNEQFF. CDR3 nucleotides: TGTGCCAGCAGATTGACAGGGAATGAGCAGTTCTTC.

The genes are TRBV18 and TRBJ2-1, with a weak D call TRBD2 (6 bases). The CDR3 runs 15 residues. CDR1 is KGHSH and CDR2 is LQKENI in the germline V gene. V was shortened by 1 base and J by 3 bases, with 10 bases between the two germline ends. The CDR3 nucleotides read TGTGCCAGCTCACCACGTGGCGGGAACTACAATGAGCAGTTCTTC. It encodes CASSPRGGNYNEQFF. The variable domain in full, completed from reference TRBV18 and TRBJ2-1, reads NAGVMQNPRHLVRRRGQEARLRCSPMKGHSHVYWYRQLPEEGLKFMVYLQKENIIDESGMPKERFSAEFPKEGPSILRIQQVVRGDSAAYFCASSPRGGNYNEQFFGPGTRLTVL.

The sample holds one count of this clone. This sequence joins TRBV15 and TRBJ2-7, with 7 bases matching TRBD1. There are 16 residues in the CDR3. Germline trimming cut 3 bases from V and 5 bases from J; bases unmatched to any gene: 13. CDR1 LNHNV and CDR2 YYDKDF come from the germline V gene (reference sequence). This chain's CDR3 is CATSRGETGRGDEQYF. The CDR3 bases are TGTGCCACCAGCAGGGGCGAGACAGGGAGAGGCGACGAGCAGTACTTC.

The J gene is TRBJ1-3, the V gene TRBV3-1 (or the pseudogene TRBV3-2); D is unclear. The V and J ends lost 5 bases and 10 bases respectively, with 12 bases between them. The CDR3 loop spans 12 amino acids. Per the germline V gene, CDR1 is LGHDT and CDR2 is YNNKEL (reference sequence). The CDR3 reads CASSEPGGTIYF. The CDR3 nucleotides are TGTGCCAGCAGCGAACCGGGAGGGACCATATATTTT.

This clone was detected once. The gene calls are TRBV10-3 and TRBJ1-2; TRBD1 might be the D (5 bases). In germline, CDR1 is ENHRY, CDR2 SYGVKD. The CDR3 is made up of 14 amino acids. The V end lost 3 bases, the J end lost 2 bases, and 10 bases lay between the germline ends. This chain's CDR3 is CAISDPGLNYGYTF. The CDR3 coding sequence is TGTGCCATCAGTGACCCGGGACTCAACTATGGCTACACCTTC.

This clone was seen only a few times. The V and J genes are TRBV7-9 and TRBJ2-4; TRBD1 might be the D (6 bases). Germline V gene sequence: CDR1 SEHNR, CDR2 FQNEAQ (reference sequence). The CDR3 is 13 residues long. Trimming left V 7 bases short and J 8 bases short, with 15 bases between. The CDR3 region is CASMPPGEDIQYF. CDR3 nucleotides: TGTGCCAGCATGCCGCCAGGGGAAGACATTCAGTACTTC.

The chain has TRBV19 and TRBJ1-3; TRBD1 might be the D (5 bases). Trimming removed 1 base from V and 2 bases from J, with 6 bases in between. The germline gives CDR1 LNHDA, CDR2 SQIVND (reference sequence). This CDR3 comprises 14 residues. The CDR3 DNA follows: TGTGCCAGTAGTATAGGGGGCACTGGAAACACCATATATTTT. Translated, it gives CASSIGGTGNTIYF.

This sequence joins TRBV7-2 and TRBJ2-3; a possible D gene is TRBD2 (6 bases). Trimming removed 2 bases from V and 0 bases from J, with 15 bases in between. This CDR3 is 17 amino acids long. Germline-derived CDR1 and CDR2 are SGHTA and FQGNSA. The CDR3 bases are TGTGCCAGCAGCTTAAGTCTGGTTAGCGGTAGCACAGATACGCAGTATTTT. Residues: CASSLSLVSGSTDTQYF.

This rearrangement joins TRBV12-3 or TRBV12-4 to TRBJ1-2; 7 bases align to TRBD1. Trimming cost V 4 bases and J 4 bases; bases outside gene matches: 3. This CDR3 contains 13 residues. In DNA form, the CDR3 reads TGTGCCAGCAGTTACAGGGGCAGCTATGGCTACACCTTC. This codes for CASSYRGSYGYTF.

The chain couples TRBV6-6 to TRBJ1-1; D is possibly TRBD1 (6 bases). Trimming stripped 0 bases from V and 1 base from J, with 12 bases between. Germline V gene data show CDR1 as MNHNY and CDR2 as SVGAGI (reference sequence). The CDR3 is 16 amino acids. CDR3 bases: TGTGCCAGCAGTTACTCGATTGCACAGGGGAACACTGAAGCTTTCTTT. Translating it yields CASSYSIAQGNTEAFF.